The entry below describes one TCR beta chain. PCR was performed a second time for 7 to 11 cycles using a sample-barcoded 5' primer and a J-beta primer mix. TCRdb itself ran the 5' RACE reads through MiXCR, one entry per CDR3 protein. The sample includes fewer than 1.5 million distinct CDR3 sequences, 42% of them seen just once. This specimen comes from a study of blood T cells in healthy people across ages. The CDR3 contains 15 residues. The germline V gene has CDR1 SGHAT and CDR2 FQNNGV. The germline V and J ends were trimmed by 5 bases and 1 base, with 13 bases remaining between them. The receptor's source is a woman between 18 and 30 years old in good health. The sample taken for sequencing was blood. V is TRBV11-2 and J is TRBJ2-3, with D possibly matching TRBD2 (5 bases). CDR3 in amino acids: CASSPVAAGTDTQYF. The CDR3 DNA reads as TGTGCCAGCAGCCCCGTTGCAGCGGGCACAGATACGCAGTATTTT.